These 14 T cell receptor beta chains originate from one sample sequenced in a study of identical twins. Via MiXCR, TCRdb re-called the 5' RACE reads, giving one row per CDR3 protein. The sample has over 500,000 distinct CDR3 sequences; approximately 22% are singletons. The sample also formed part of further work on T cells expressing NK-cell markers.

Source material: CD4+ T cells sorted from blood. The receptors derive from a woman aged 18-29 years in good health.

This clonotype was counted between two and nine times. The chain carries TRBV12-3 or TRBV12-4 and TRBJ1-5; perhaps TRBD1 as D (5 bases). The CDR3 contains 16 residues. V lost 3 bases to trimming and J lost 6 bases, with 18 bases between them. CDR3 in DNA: TGTGCCAGCAGTTTTGGTGCAGGGATATTCGGTCAGCCCCAGCATTTT. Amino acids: CASSFGAGIFGQPQHF.

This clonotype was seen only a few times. CDR3 in DNA: TGCGCCAGCAGCCAAGAGTTCTTTAGCGGGGCCTACAATGAGCAGTTCTTC. Protein sequence: CASSQEFFSGAYNEQFF. V usage is TRBV4-3 and J usage is TRBJ2-1; 8 bases map to TRBD2. V was pared by 0 bases and J by 2 bases, with 6 bases of the junction left unmatched. The CDR3 has 17 residues. Germline CDR1 LGHNA, CDR2 YSLEER.

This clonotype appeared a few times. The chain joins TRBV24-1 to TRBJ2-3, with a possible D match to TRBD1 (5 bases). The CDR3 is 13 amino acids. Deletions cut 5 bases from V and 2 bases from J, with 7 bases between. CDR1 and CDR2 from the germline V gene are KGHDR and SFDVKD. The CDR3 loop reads CATSVGPTDTQYF. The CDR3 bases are TGTGCCACCAGTGTGGGGCCCACAGATACGCAGTATTTT.

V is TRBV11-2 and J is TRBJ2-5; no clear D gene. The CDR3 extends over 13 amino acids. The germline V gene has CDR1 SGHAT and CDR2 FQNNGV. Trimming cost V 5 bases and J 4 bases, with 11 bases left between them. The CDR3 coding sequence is TGTGCCAGCAGCCCATCACGGAGAGAGACCCAGTACTTC. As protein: CASSPSRRETQYF.

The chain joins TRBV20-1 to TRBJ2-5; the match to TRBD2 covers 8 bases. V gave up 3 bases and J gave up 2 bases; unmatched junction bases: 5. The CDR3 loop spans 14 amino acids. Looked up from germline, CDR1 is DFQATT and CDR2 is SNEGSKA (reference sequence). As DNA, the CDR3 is TGCAGTGCTAGCCCGGGGGGGGTTCAAGAGACCCAGTACTTC. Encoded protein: CSASPGGVQETQYF.

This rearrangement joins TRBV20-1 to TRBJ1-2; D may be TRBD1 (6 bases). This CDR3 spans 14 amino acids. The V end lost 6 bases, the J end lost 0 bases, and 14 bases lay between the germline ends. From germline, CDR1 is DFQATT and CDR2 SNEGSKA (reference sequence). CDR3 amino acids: CSARRDTSNYGYTF. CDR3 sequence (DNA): TGCAGTGCCCGGCGGGACACCTCTAACTATGGCTACACCTTC.

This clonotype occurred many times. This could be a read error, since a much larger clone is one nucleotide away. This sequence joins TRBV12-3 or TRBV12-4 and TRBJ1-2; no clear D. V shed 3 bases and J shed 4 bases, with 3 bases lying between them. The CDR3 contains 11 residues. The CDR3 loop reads CASSLAYGYTF. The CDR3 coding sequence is TGTGCCAGCAGTTTGGCCTATGGCTACACCTTC.

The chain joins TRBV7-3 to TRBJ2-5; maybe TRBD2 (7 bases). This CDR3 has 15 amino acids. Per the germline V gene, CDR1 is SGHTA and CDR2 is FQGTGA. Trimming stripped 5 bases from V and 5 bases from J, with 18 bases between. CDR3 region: CASSLVGGPGETQYF. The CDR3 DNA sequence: TGTGCCAGCAGCCTCGTCGGGGGGCCGGGGGAGACCCAGTACTTC.

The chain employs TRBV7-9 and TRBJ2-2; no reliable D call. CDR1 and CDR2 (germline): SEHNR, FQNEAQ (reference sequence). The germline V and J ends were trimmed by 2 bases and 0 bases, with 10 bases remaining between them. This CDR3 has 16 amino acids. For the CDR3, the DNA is TGTGCCAGCAGCTTAAGCCAACACGCGAACACCGGGGAGCTGTTTTTT. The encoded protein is CASSLSQHANTGELFF.

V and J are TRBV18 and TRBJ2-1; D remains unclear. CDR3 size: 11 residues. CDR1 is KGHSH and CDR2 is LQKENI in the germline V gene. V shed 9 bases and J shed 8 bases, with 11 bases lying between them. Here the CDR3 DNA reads TGTGCCAGTCGACGTTCCTATGAGCAGTTCTTC. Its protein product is CASRRSYEQFF.

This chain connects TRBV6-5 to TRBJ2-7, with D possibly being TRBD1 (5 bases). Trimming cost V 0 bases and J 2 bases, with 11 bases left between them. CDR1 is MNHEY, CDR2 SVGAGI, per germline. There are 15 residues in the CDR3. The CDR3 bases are TGTGCCAGCAGTTACTCTATGGACACTACCTACGAGCAGTACTTC. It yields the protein CASSYSMDTTYEQYF.

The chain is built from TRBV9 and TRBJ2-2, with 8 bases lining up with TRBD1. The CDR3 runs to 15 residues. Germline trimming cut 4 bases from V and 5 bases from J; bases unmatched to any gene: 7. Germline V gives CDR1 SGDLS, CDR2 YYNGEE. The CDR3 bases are TGTGCCAGCAGCTCCGGACAGGGCGAAACCGGGGAGCTGTTTTTT. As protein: CASSSGQGETGELFF. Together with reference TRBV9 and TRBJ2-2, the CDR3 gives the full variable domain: DSGVTQTPKHLITATGQRVTLRCSPRSGDLSVYWYQQSLDQGLQFLIQYYNGEERAKGNILERFSAQQFPDLHSELNLSSLELGDSALYFCASSSGQGETGELFFGEGSRLTVL.

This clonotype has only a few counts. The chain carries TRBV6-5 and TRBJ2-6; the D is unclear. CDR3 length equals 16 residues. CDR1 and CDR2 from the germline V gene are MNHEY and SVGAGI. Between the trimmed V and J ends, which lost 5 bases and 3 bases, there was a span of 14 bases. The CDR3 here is CASSPRRQDGANVLTF. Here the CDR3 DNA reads TGTGCCAGCAGTCCTCGACGCCAGGATGGGGCCAACGTCCTGACTTTC.

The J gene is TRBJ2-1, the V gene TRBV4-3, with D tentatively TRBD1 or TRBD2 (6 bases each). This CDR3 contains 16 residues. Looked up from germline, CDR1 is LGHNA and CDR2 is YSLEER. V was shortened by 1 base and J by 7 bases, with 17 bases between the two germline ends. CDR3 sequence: CASSQAGRGGLNEQFF. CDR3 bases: TGCGCCAGCAGCCAAGCCGGCAGGGGAGGCTTGAATGAGCAGTTCTTC.